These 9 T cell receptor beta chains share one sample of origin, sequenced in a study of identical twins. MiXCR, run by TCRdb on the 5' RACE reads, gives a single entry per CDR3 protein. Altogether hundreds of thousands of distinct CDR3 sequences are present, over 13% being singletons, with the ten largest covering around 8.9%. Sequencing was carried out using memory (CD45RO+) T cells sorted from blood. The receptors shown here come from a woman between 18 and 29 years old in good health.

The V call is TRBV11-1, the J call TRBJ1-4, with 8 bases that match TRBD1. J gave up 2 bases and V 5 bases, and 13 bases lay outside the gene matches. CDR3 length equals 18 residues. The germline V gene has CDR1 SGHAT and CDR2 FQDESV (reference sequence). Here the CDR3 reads CASSPRQGTIQTNEKLFF. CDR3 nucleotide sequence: TGTGCCAGCAGCCCACGACAGGGGACGATTCAGACTAATGAAAAACTGTTTTTT.

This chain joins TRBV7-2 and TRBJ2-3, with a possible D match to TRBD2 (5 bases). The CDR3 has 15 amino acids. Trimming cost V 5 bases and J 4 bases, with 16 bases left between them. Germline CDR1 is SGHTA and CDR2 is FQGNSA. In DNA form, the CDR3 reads TGTGCCAGCAGCCCACGTACTAGTGAGTCAGATACGCAGTATTTT. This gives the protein CASSPRTSESDTQYF.

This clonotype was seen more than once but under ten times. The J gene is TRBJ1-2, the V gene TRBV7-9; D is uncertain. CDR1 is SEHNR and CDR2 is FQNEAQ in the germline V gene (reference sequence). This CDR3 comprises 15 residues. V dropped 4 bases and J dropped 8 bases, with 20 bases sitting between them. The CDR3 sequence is CASSSPTALRAGYTF. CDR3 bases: TGTGCCAGCAGCTCACCAACGGCCCTCCGGGCGGGCTACACCTTC.

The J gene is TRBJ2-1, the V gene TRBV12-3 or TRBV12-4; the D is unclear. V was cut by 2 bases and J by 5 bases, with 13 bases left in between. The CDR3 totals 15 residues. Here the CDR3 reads CASSLLRPMDNEQFF. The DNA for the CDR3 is TGTGCCAGCAGTTTATTGAGACCAATGGACAATGAGCAGTTCTTC.

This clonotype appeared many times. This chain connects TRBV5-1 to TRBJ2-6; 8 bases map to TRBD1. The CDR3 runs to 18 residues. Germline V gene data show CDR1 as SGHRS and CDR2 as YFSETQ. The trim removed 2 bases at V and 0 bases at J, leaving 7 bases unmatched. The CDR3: CASSFQTGESSGANVLTF. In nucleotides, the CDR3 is TGCGCCAGCAGCTTTCAGACAGGGGAGAGCTCTGGGGCCAACGTCCTGACTTTC.

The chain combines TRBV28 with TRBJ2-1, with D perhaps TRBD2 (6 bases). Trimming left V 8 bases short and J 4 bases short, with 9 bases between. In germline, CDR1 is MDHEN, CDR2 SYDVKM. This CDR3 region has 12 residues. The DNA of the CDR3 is TGTGCCAGCGGGGGGATATACAATGAGCAGTTCTTC. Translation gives CASGGIYNEQFF.

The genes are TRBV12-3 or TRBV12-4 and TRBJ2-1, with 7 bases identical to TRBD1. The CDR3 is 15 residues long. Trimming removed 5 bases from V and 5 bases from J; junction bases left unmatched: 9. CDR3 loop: CASSPQWDSNNEQFF. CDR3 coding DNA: TGTGCCAGCAGTCCCCAATGGGACAGTAACAATGAGCAGTTCTTC.

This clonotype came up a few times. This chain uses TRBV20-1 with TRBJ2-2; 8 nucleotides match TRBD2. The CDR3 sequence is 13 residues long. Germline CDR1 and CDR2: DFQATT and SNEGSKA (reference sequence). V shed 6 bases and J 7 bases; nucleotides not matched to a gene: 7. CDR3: CSADGGAVGELFF. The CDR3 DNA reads TGCAGTGCCGACGGGGGGGCCGTCGGGGAGCTGTTTTTT.

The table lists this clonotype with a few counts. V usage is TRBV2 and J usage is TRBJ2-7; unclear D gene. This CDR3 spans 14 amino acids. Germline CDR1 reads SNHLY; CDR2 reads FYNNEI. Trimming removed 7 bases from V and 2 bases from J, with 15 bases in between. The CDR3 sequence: CASKRILNTYEQYF. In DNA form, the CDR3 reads TGTGCCAGCAAACGGATTCTAAATACCTACGAGCAGTACTTC.